What follows describes a single TCR beta chain. Its specificity is not known. This CDR3 contains 14 residues. The V end lost 3 bases, the J end lost 6 bases, and 11 bases lay between the germline ends. The germline V gene encodes CDR1 MNHEY and CDR2 SMNVEV (reference sequence). This specimen belongs to a study of beta chain features in type 1 diabetes. Of the isolated RNA, all was reverse transcribed, and so the sequenced material was expressed TCRB transcripts. Naive, central memory and regulatory T cell samples averaged about 3.5 million reads. TCRdb's copy holds only in-frame clones and misses some; the assay was immunoSEQ multiplex PCR. The sample shows around 150,000 clones, about a tenth of them seen only once. Study results and caveats: Among patients with Type 1 diabetes, TCRB CDR3s were moderately but significantly shorter in every one of the four CD4+ subsets.

V gene TRBV27 combines with J gene TRBJ2-2; possible D gene TRBD2, 6 bases. The sequence derives from a young man with type 1 diabetes. Sequenced input: central memory CD4+ T cells from blood. CDR3 sequence: CASSFRRVAGELFF. In DNA form, the CDR3 reads TGTGCCAGCAGTTTTAGGAGGGTCGCCGGGGAGCTGTTTTTT.